This TCR beta chain was found in a study of T cell responses to AZD1222 COVID-19 vaccine. On the study more broadly: Second doses that came at about 4 or about 12 weeks were put together.

Study results and caveats: Nearly half of spike-specific TCRs reportedly target variant regions that are unmutated in the B.1.351 and B.1.1.7 variants. Repertoires were collected only later (after the peak T cell response had occurred). Along spike, vaccine-associated CD4 TCRs were found throughout, with dominance at 160-218 and 743-854.

Worth noting for this clone: Its matching antigen is unknown.

Measured with immunoSEQ multiplex PCR; TCRdb has only the in-frame clones, and not every one. The sample has about 140,000 clones, 85% to 90% seen once. Sequenced material: peripheral blood, taken on day 0 of AZD1222 vaccination. The sequence came from an adult in good health.

CDR3 amino acids: CASSLVDRDGYTF. Written as DNA, the CDR3 is TGCGCCAGCAGCTTGGTGGACAGAGACGGCTACACCTTC. The gene calls are TRBV5-1 and TRBJ1-2, with a weak D call TRBD1 (6 bases). The CDR3 is 13 residues long. Germline-derived CDR1 and CDR2 are SGHRS and YFSETQ. Trimming took off 0 bases at V and 8 bases at J, with 11 bases between the two ends.